The clone carrying this T cell receptor beta chain was counted between two and nine times. The CDR3 is made up of 16 amino acids. The V gene's germline CDR1 is SGDLS and CDR2 YYNGEE. V shed 6 bases, J shed 0 bases, and the junction held 10 bases outside the gene matches. PCR was performed using 60 Vbeta and 13 Jbeta primers. Using immunoSEQ multiplex PCR, the repertoire was profiled, and TCRdb retains in-frame clones only, with some absent. The data show roughly 100,000 clones, 75% seen once. The data derive from a study of cytomegalovirus exposure and HLA in healthy donors. At the level of the study: Most donors, 81% of more than 300 genotyped, fell in the Caucasian-associated ancestry cluster.

The sequenced sample consisted of PBMCs. The J gene is TRBJ2-3, the V gene TRBV9; TRBD2 matches 7 bases. This TCR came from a male donor in good health and CMV-seropositive. CDR3 DNA sequence: TGTGCCAGCACCCTACTTGGGGGGGGGAGCACAGATACGCAGTATTTT. Its protein is CASTLLGGGSTDTQYF.